The 5 T cell receptor beta chains below come from one sample, sequenced in a study of cytomegalovirus exposure and HLA in healthy donors. 60 Vbeta and 13 Jbeta primers were used in PCR. The data were produced by immunoSEQ multiplex PCR, yet TCRdb's version contains in-frame clones alone and is incomplete. The profile covers 160,000 or so clones, with under 80% appearing a single time and 2% to 2.5% taken by the ten largest. The specimen sequenced was PBMCs. The receptors come from a human donor in good health.

CDR3 sequence reads: CASSLNVGSSYEQYF. Written as DNA, the CDR3 is TGTGCCAGCAGCTTAAATGTGGGGAGCTCCTACGAGCAGTACTTC. The genes are TRBV7-3 and TRBJ2-7; a weak D match, TRBD2 (5 bases). The CDR3 sequence is 15 residues long. From germline, CDR1 is SGHTA and CDR2 FQGTGA. Trimming removed 1 base from V and 0 bases from J, with 10 bases in between.

This chain connects TRBV7-2 to TRBJ2-7; 7 bases fit TRBD2. There are 15 residues in the CDR3. Germline values: CDR1 SGHTA, CDR2 FQGNSA. The ends lost 4 bases at V and 5 bases at J; junction bases unmatched: 11. The CDR3 sequence is CASSSTGTTLHEQYF. DNA for the CDR3: TGTGCCAGCAGCTCTACCGGGACTACCCTCCACGAGCAGTACTTC.

The CDR3 DNA reads TGTGCCAGCAGCGTCCAGGGGGCAGGTGGAAACACCATATATTTT. Translating it yields CASSVQGAGGNTIYF. The J gene is TRBJ1-3, the V gene TRBV9; TRBD1 matches 8 bases. V was clipped by 2 bases and J by 3 bases; unmatched bases: 4. The V gene's germline CDR1 is SGDLS and CDR2 YYNGEE. The CDR3 consists of 15 residues.

The chain couples TRBV5-4 to TRBJ1-4, with TRBD1 matching 11 bases. CDR3 length: 15 amino acids. After removal of 4 bases from V and 6 bases from J, the junction contained 5 bases not matched to a gene. Germline CDR1 and CDR2: SGHNT and YYREEE (reference sequence). CDR3 amino acids: CASSGTGGYDEKLFF. The CDR3 DNA is TGTGCCAGCAGCGGGACAGGGGGATACGATGAAAAACTGTTTTTT.

This clone has only one observation. This chain uses TRBV4-3 with TRBJ2-3; 11 bases are shared with TRBD1. Germline V gene lookup returns CDR1 LGHNA and CDR2 YSLEER. This CDR3 is 17 amino acids long. V was pared by 4 bases and J by 3 bases, with 9 bases of the junction left unmatched. The CDR3 protein is CASSPNDGTGGTDTQYF. Written as DNA, the CDR3 is TGCGCCAGCAGCCCAAACGATGGGACAGGGGGAACAGATACGCAGTATTTT.